This note documents a single TCR beta chain sequence. Starting 14 to 28 days after autologous transplant, ipilimumab 1 mg/kg was given. The CDR3 runs to 15 residues. This entry belongs to a study of ipilimumab plus nivolumab after autologous stem cell transplantation. TCRdb keeps only in-frame clones here, not all; method: immunoSEQ multiplex PCR. The profile covers 9,500 to 15,000 clones, with approximately 69% appearing a single time and under 30% taken by the ten largest. The TCR comes from a male donor with diffuse large B-cell lymphoma. Here the sequenced sample was PBMCs, taken in a trial of ipilimumab plus nivolumab as post-transplant consolidation. The chain couples TRBV21-1 to TRBJ2-4; the table gives TRBD1 as D, unverified against the DNA. TRBV21-1 is a recognized pseudogene. The CDR3, as DNA: TGTGCCAGCGGGCGAACAGGGTTTTCCAAAAACATTCAGTACTTC. This translates into CASGRTGFSKNIQYF.